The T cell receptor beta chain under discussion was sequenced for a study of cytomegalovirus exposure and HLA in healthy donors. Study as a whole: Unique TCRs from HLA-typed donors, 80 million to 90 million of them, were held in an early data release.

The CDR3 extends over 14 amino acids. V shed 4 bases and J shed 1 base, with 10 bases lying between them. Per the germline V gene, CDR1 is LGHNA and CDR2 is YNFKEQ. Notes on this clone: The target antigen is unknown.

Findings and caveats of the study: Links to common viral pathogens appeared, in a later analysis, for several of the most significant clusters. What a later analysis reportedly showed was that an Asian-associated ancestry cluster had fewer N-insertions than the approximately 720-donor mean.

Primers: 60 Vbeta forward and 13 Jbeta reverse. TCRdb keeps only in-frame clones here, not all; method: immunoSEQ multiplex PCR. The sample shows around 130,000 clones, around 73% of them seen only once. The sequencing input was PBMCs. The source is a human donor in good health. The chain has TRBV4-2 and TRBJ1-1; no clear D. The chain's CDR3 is CASSRVSWNTEAFF. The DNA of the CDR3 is TGTGCCAGCAGCCGCGTTAGTTGGAACACTGAAGCTTTCTTT.